This is a list of T cell receptor beta chains from one sample in a study of post-analysis software for immune sequencing data. TCRdb re-derived calls from the PCR reads in MiXCR, one entry per CDR3 protein. The sample includes more than 500,000 distinct CDR3 sequences, around a third of them seen just once. The sequencing input was blood. The receptor set was obtained from a girl aged 2 to 17 with multiple sclerosis. The CDR3 runs from the conserved cysteine through the conserved F or W. A D gene is named only where the DNA matches it firmly. Some rows mark clone size as missing; the rest say once, few, many or name a class of expanded clone.

v_call	j_call	d_call	clone_size	cdr3_aa	cdr3_nt
TRBV15	TRBJ2-1	-	-	CATSPERRYDEQFF	TGTGCCACCAGCCCCGAACGGCGGTACGATGAGCAGTTCTTC
TRBV5-6	TRBJ2-5	-	-	CASSETTRGSETQYF	TGTGCCAGCAGCGAGACAACCCGGGGGTCAGAGACCCAGTACTTC
TRBV5-1	TRBJ2-5	TRBD2	-	CASSLPSGVGDQYF	TGCGCCAGCAGCTTGCCTAGCGGGGTAGGGGATCAGTACTTC
TRBV20-1	TRBJ2-1	TRBD2	-	CSASGGYNEQFF	TGCAGTGCTAGCGGGGGGTACAATGAGCAGTTCTTC
TRBV21-1	TRBJ2-4	-	-	CASSECPGQRINIQYF	TGTGCCAGCAGCGAGTGTCCGGGACAGAGGATAAACATTCAGTACTTC
TRBV15	TRBJ1-4	TRBD1	-	CAGDSSEKLFF	TGTGCCGGGGACAGTTCCGAAAAACTGTTTTTT
TRBV7-9	TRBJ1-1	TRBD1	-	CASRGQGADTEAFF	TGTGCCAGCAGGGGACAGGGGGCAGACACTGAAGCTTTCTTT
TRBV5-1	TRBJ2-5	TRBD2	-	CASSFLAGGPETQYF	TGCGCCAGCAGCTTTCTAGCGGGGGGGCCGGAGACCCAGTACTTC
TRBV6-1	TRBJ2-1	-	few	CASSEEGQIRPAFF	TGTGCCAGCAGTGAAGAAGGACAGATCCGCCCCGCGTTCTTC
TRBV2	TRBJ2-3	TRBD2	many	CASILAGITDTQYF	TGTGCCAGCATACTAGCGGGGATCACAGATACGCAGTATTTT
TRBV5-1	TRBJ2-1	TRBD2	-	CASGSGLGRETRFF	TGCGCCAGCGGCTCGGGACTAGGTAGAGAGACCCGGTTCTTC
TRBV20-1	TRBJ2-5	TRBD2	many	CSASILAGETQYF	TGCAGTGCTAGTATCCTAGCGGGGGAGACCCAGTACTTC
TRBV20-1	TRBJ2-1	-	few	CSASSGTNEQFF	TGCAGTGCTAGCTCAGGGACCAATGAGCAGTTCTTC
TRBV10-3	TRBJ2-7	-	-	CAIRASGSTTYEQYF	TGTGCCATCAGGGCTTCGGGGAGTACAACCTACGAGCAGTACTTC
TRBV10-3	TRBJ1-2	-	few	CAISESVGANYGYTF	TGTGCCATCAGTGAGTCGGTAGGGGCCAACTATGGCTACACCTTC
TRBV18	TRBJ1-1	TRBD1	-	CASFLQGVLMNTEAFF	TGTGCCAGCTTCTTACAGGGGGTTTTAATGAACACTGAAGCTTTCTTT
TRBV29-1	TRBJ2-3	-	few	CSVDGGMDTQYF	TGCAGCGTTGACGGGGGTATGGATACGCAGTATTTT
TRBV29-1	TRBJ1-4	-	many	CSVAVENDEKLFF	TGCAGCGTTGCAGTCGAGAACGATGAAAAACTGTTTTTT
TRBV29-1	TRBJ2-5	TRBD1	-	CSVEPGTGGSAQYF	TGCAGCGTTGAACCCGGGACAGGGGGCTCGGCCCAGTACTTC
TRBV15	TRBJ2-5	-	-	CATSGRGEVQETQYF	TGTGCCACCAGCGGTCGAGGGGAGGTCCAAGAGACCCAGTACTTC
TRBV11-2	TRBJ2-3	-	-	CASSFRLSKGSDTQYF	TGTGCCAGCAGCTTCCGACTCAGCAAAGGATCAGATACGCAGTATTTT
TRBV9	TRBJ1-1	-	-	CASSPQGLEAFF	TGTGCCAGCAGCCCACAGGGACTCGAAGCTTTCTTT
TRBV7-2	TRBJ2-4	-	few	CASSLVAIQYF	TGTGCCAGCAGCTTAGTGGCCATTCAGTACTTC
TRBV24-1	TRBJ2-3	TRBD1	-	CATSAARQGVADTQYF	TGTGCCACCAGTGCTGCGCGGCAGGGGGTAGCAGATACGCAGTATTTT
TRBV13	TRBJ2-7	-	few	CASSSFGAGIHEQYF	TGTGCCAGCAGCTCTTTCGGGGCAGGGATCCACGAGCAGTACTTC
TRBV7-2	TRBJ1-5	TRBD1	-	CASSGTGKPQHF	TGTGCCAGCAGCGGGACAGGGAAGCCCCAGCATTTT
TRBV5-1	TRBJ2-5	-	-	CASRVGAQTTETQYF	TGCGCCAGCAGGGTAGGGGCCCAAACCACGGAGACCCAGTACTTC
TRBV12-3/TRBV12-4	TRBJ2-4	-	few	CASKTTGGGYIQYF	TGTGCCAGCAAAACGACCGGGGGTGGATACATTCAGTACTTC
TRBV5-1	TRBJ1-4	TRBD1	few	CASSLRWTGDNEKLFF	TGCGCCAGCAGCTTGAGATGGACAGGGGATAATGAAAAACTGTTTTTT
TRBV7-2	TRBJ2-1	TRBD2	-	CASSLTASGGTKWSEQFF	TGTGCCAGCAGCTTAACGGCTAGCGGGGGAACCAAATGGAGTGAGCAGTTCTTC
TRBV5-1	TRBJ2-5	-	-	CASSLEEALPGAETQYF	TGCGCCAGCAGCTTGGAAGAGGCTCTCCCCGGGGCAGAGACCCAGTACTTC
TRBV12-3/TRBV12-4	TRBJ2-7	-	many	CASSLALEQYF	TGTGCCAGCAGTTTAGCATTGGAGCAGTACTTC
TRBV9	TRBJ2-1	-	-	CASSDTTVGDNEQFF	TGTGCCAGCAGCGACACCACTGTCGGGGACAATGAGCAGTTCTTC
TRBV10-3	TRBJ2-3	TRBD2	-	CAIKRTSGFTDTQYF	TGTGCCATCAAGAGGACTAGCGGTTTCACAGATACGCAGTATTTT
TRBV5-1	TRBJ2-3	-	-	CASSLPGTGSSTDTQYF	TGCGCCAGCAGCTTGCCTGGAACTGGTTCTAGCACAGATACGCAGTATTTT
TRBV19	TRBJ2-1	TRBD2	-	CASSPQAVAGGKQFF	TGTGCCAGTTCCCCCCAAGCGGTAGCGGGGGGTAAGCAGTTCTTC
TRBV15	TRBJ2-1	-	-	CATSRGARNNEQFF	TGTGCCACCAGCAGAGGGGCCCGAAACAATGAGCAGTTCTTC
TRBV7-6	TRBJ1-2	-	-	CASNSSQPGAVGYTF	TGTGCCAGCAACTCGTCTCAACCAGGGGCGGTTGGCTACACCTTC
TRBV20-1	TRBJ1-1	TRBD1	-	CSTREQGDTLVAFF	TGCAGTACCAGGGAACAGGGGGACACTTTGGTAGCTTTCTTT
TRBV2	TRBJ2-7	-	-	CASSTGTRAYEEYF	TGTGCCAGCAGCACCGGGACAAGGGCCTACGAGGAGTACTTC
TRBV6-2/TRBV6-3	TRBJ2-3	TRBD2	-	CASGRGGPDTQYF	TGTGCCAGCGGTCGGGGGGGTCCAGATACGCAGTATTTT
TRBV7-3	TRBJ2-3	TRBD2	few	CASSPEGRGGRNTQYF	TGTGCCAGCAGCCCCGAGGGGCGGGGGGGCAGGAATACGCAGTATTTT
TRBV11-2	TRBJ1-2	-	few	CASSLPRERPGRKLSNYGYTF	TGTGCCAGCAGCTTACCCCGGGAGAGACCGGGACGGAAATTATCTAACTATGGCTACACCTTC
TRBV27	TRBJ2-7	-	-	CASRPGAVASGEQYF	TGTGCCAGCAGACCCGGGGCAGTCGCCTCGGGCGAGCAGTACTTC
TRBV10-3	TRBJ1-1	-	-	CAISDRDTEAFF	TGTGCCATCAGTGATCGGGACACTGAAGCTTTCTTT
TRBV10-2	TRBJ2-3	-	-	CASGGGLLTDTQYF	TGCGCCAGCGGAGGAGGACTACTCACAGATACGCAGTATTTT
TRBV4-1	TRBJ2-3	TRBD1	-	CASSQVGQADTQYF	TGCGCCAGCAGCCAAGTTGGACAGGCAGATACGCAGTATTTT
TRBV12-3/TRBV12-4	TRBJ1-2	-	-	CASSLRQLANYGYTF	TGTGCCAGCAGTTTACGGCAGCTCGCTAACTATGGCTACACCTTC
TRBV5-8	TRBJ2-1	-	-	CASSTLARIDNEQFF	TGTGCCAGCTCCACGCTAGCCCGAATAGACAATGAGCAGTTCTTC
TRBV3-1	TRBJ2-3	-	once	CASRDDSPDTQYF	TGTGCCAGCAGAGACGACAGCCCAGATACGCAGTATTTT
TRBV20-1	TRBJ1-6	-	few	CSVGVGGNLQNSPLHF	TGCAGTGTTGGAGTTGGAGGGAATCTGCAGAATTCACCCCTCCACTTT
TRBV5-1	TRBJ2-3	TRBD2	many	CASSGLAGGTDTQYF	TGTGCCAGCAGTGGACTAGCGGGGGGCACAGATACGCAGTATTTT
TRBV5-1	TRBJ2-1	-	-	CASSLAPSNNEQFF	TGCGCCAGCAGCTTGGCCCCCAGCAACAATGAGCAGTTCTTC
TRBV5-1	TRBJ2-5	TRBD2	many	CASSLASGVGTQYF	TGCGCCAGCAGCTTGGCTAGCGGAGTTGGGACCCAGTACTTC